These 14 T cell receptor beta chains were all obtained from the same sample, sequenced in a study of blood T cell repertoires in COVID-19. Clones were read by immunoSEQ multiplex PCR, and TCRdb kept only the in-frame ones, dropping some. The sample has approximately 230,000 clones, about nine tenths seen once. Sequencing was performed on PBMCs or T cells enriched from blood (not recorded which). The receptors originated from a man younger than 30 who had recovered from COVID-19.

CDR3 coding DNA: TGCGCCAGCAGCTTATACAGGGAATCAGATACGCAGTATTTT. Translated: CASSLYRESDTQYF. The V gene is TRBV5-1, the J gene TRBJ2-3, with D possibly TRBD1 on 6 matching bases. Trimming left V 2 bases short and J 4 bases short, with 11 bases between. Germline V gene data show CDR1 as SGHRS and CDR2 as YFSETQ. This CDR3 spans 14 amino acids.

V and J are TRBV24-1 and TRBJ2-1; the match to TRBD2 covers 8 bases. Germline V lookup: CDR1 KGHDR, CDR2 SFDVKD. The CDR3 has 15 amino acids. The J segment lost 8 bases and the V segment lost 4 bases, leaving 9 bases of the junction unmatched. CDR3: CATSDTGGAGDEQFF. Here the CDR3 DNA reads TGTGCCACCAGTGACACCGGGGGGGCCGGCGATGAGCAGTTCTTC.

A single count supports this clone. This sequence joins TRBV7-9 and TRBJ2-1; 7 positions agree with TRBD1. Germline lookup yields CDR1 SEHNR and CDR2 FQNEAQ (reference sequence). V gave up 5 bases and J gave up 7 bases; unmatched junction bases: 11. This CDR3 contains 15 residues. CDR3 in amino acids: CASSPPGTVGNEQFF. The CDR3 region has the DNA TGTGCCAGCAGCCCCCCCGGGACAGTGGGGAATGAGCAGTTCTTC.

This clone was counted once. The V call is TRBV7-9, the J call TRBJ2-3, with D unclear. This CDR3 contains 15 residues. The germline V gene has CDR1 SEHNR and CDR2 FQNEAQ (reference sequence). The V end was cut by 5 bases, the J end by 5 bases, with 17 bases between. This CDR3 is CASSGTARFGDTQYF. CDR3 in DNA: TGTGCCAGCAGCGGCACCGCCCGTTTTGGAGATACGCAGTATTTT.

DNA of the CDR3: TGTGCCAGCAGCTCCACCCTGAGCGGGGGGGATGAGCAGTTCTTC. It encodes CASSSTLSGGDEQFF. The V call is TRBV5-4, the J call TRBJ2-1, with 10 bases that match TRBD2. Trimming cost V 3 bases and J 8 bases; bases outside gene matches: 8. The germline CDR1 and CDR2 sequences are SGHNT and YYREEE (reference sequence). CDR3 size: 15 residues.

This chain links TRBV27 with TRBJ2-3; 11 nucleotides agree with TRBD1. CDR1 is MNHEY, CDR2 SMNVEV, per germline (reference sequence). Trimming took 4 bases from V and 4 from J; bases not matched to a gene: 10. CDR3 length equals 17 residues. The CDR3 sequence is CASSWRDRGSVADTQYF. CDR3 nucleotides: TGTGCCAGCAGTTGGAGGGACAGGGGGTCGGTAGCAGATACGCAGTATTTT.

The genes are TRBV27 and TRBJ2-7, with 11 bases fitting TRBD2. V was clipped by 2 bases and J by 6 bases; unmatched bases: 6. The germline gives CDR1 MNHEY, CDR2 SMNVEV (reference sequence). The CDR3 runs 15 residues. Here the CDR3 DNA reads TGTGCCAGCAGTTTACTGGGACTAGCGGCCCGCGAGCAGTACTTC. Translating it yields CASSLLGLAAREQYF.

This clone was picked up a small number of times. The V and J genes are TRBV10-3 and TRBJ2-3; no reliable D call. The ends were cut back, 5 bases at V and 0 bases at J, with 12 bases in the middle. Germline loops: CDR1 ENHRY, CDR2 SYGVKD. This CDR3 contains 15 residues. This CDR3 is CAISPLDGSTDTQYF. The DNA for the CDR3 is TGTGCCATCAGTCCCCTTGACGGGAGCACAGATACGCAGTATTTT.

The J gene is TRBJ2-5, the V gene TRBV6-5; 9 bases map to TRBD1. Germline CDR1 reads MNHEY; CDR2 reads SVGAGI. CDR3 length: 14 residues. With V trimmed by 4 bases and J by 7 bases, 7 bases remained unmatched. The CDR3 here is CASSFTGGEGTQYF. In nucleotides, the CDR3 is TGTGCCAGCAGTTTCACAGGGGGCGAAGGGACCCAGTACTTC.

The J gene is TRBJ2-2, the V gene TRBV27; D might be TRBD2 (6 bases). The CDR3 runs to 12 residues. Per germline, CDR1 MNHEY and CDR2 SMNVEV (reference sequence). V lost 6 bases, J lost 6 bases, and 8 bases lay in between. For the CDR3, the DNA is TGTGCCAGCAGGTCGGGGGCCGGGGAGCTGTTTTTT. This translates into CASRSGAGELFF.

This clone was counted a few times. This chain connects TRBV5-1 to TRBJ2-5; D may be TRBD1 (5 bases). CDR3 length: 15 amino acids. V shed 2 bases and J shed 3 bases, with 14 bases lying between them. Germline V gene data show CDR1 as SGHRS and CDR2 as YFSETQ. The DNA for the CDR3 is TGCGCCAGCAGCTTACTACCTGTCAGGGAAGAGACCCAGTACTTC. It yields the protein CASSLLPVREETQYF.

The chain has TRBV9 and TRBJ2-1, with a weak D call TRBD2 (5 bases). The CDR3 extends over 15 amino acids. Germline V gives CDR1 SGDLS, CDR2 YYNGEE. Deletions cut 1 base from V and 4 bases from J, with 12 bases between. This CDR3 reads CASSVSGLNYNEQFF. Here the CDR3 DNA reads TGTGCCAGCAGCGTAAGCGGCCTGAATTACAATGAGCAGTTCTTC.

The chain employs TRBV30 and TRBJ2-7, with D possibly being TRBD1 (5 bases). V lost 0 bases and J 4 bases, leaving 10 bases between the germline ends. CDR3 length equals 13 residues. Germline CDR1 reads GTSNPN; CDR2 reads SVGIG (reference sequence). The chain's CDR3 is CAWSVGHFYEQYF. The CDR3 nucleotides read TGTGCCTGGAGTGTAGGACACTTTTACGAGCAGTACTTC.

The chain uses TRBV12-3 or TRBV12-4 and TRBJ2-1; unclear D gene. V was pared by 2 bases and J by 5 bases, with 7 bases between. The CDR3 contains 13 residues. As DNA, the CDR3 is TGTGCCAGCAGTTTAATGCGTAACAATGAGCAGTTCTTC. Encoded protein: CASSLMRNNEQFF.